These T cell receptor beta chains were read from a single sample in a study of T-cell memory formation after mild COVID-19. TCRdb re-analysed the 5' RACE reads in MiXCR, keeping a single row per CDR3 protein. The sample contains 350,000 to 500,000 distinct CDR3 sequences, about a sixth of which appear only once. The sequenced material came from PBMCs or a T cell subset sorted from them (not recorded which). The receptors come from a young man who had mild COVID-19 (a few samples of this study predate the infection). Cell type and time point are not known. Both conserved end residues are part of each CDR3. Size is omitted from some rows. Given values are once, few, many or a class for expanded clones.

v_gene: TRBV7-6
abundance: -
j_gene: TRBJ1-5
CDR3aa: CASSLAGGNSNQPQHF

v_gene: TRBV12-3/TRBV12-4
abundance: -
j_gene: TRBJ2-5
CDR3aa: CASSRLTSGGVETQYF

v_gene: TRBV2
abundance: -
j_gene: TRBJ1-3
CDR3aa: CASSEQGPGWTIYF

v_gene: TRBV20-1
abundance: -
j_gene: TRBJ1-1
CDR3aa: CSARETTGGGAFF

v_gene: TRBV5-1
abundance: few
j_gene: TRBJ1-2
CDR3aa: CASSLAAGESSGYTF

v_gene: TRBV6-5
abundance: -
j_gene: TRBJ2-3
CDR3aa: CASGRQGADTQYF

v_gene: TRBV20-1
abundance: -
j_gene: TRBJ1-2
CDR3aa: CSAPLKYGYTF

v_gene: TRBV12-3/TRBV12-4
abundance: -
j_gene: TRBJ2-5
CDR3aa: CASSLVGLVTQYF

v_gene: TRBV7-9
abundance: few
j_gene: TRBJ2-2
CDR3aa: CASSPRTGDTGELFF

v_gene: TRBV2
abundance: few
j_gene: TRBJ2-7
CDR3aa: CASSPDRFSYEQYF

v_gene: TRBV4-2
abundance: -
j_gene: TRBJ1-4
CDR3aa: CASSQEDRRLFF

v_gene: TRBV7-9
abundance: few
j_gene: TRBJ1-4
CDR3aa: CASSFGLRSGEKLFF

v_gene: TRBV4-1
abundance: -
j_gene: TRBJ2-2
CDR3aa: CASSREGRSPNTGELFF

v_gene: TRBV5-4
abundance: many
j_gene: TRBJ2-3
CDR3aa: CASSLVTGRDTQYF

v_gene: TRBV6-5
abundance: few
j_gene: TRBJ1-1
CDR3aa: CASSDRTAENTEAFF

v_gene: TRBV7-2
abundance: few
j_gene: TRBJ2-7
CDR3aa: CASSLALPAGFSYEQYF

v_gene: TRBV12-3/TRBV12-4
abundance: -
j_gene: TRBJ1-2
CDR3aa: CASSSDGLRRDYGYTF

v_gene: TRBV20-1
abundance: -
j_gene: TRBJ1-1
CDR3aa: CSAPGITNTEAFF

v_gene: TRBV7-2
abundance: few
j_gene: TRBJ1-3
CDR3aa: CASSFRHGHFSGNTIYF

v_gene: TRBV6-2/TRBV6-3
abundance: -
j_gene: TRBJ2-5
CDR3aa: CASSLWSSGGQETQYF

v_gene: TRBV20-1
abundance: -
j_gene: TRBJ1-6
CDR3aa: CSARDRRASPLHF

v_gene: TRBV4-3
abundance: -
j_gene: TRBJ1-2
CDR3aa: CASSQDSGGNYGYTF

v_gene: TRBV7-2
abundance: few
j_gene: TRBJ1-5
CDR3aa: CASSLVWVGGNQPQHF

v_gene: TRBV7-9
abundance: -
j_gene: TRBJ1-4
CDR3aa: CASSFYVRGNEKLFF

v_gene: TRBV12-3/TRBV12-4
abundance: -
j_gene: TRBJ1-3
CDR3aa: CASSFTSGNTIYF

v_gene: TRBV5-6
abundance: few
j_gene: TRBJ1-2
CDR3aa: CASSAGQYLYGYTF

v_gene: TRBV5-1
abundance: few
j_gene: TRBJ1-6
CDR3aa: CASSRDRWPLHF